One sample yielded the 27 T cell receptor beta chains listed below, sequenced in a study of response to subunit inactivated influenza vaccine. Via MiXCR, TCRdb re-called the RT-PCR reads, giving one row per CDR3 protein. The table has hundreds of thousands of distinct CDR3 sequences, roughly a fifth seen once. This material consisted of PBMCs from blood, taken roughly 20 months after vaccination. The receptors were sampled from a man between 50 and 69 years old who received an inactivated influenza vaccine.

V and J are TRBV6-5 and TRBJ2-4, with D unclear. Germline CDR1 is MNHEY and CDR2 is SVGAGI. The CDR3 loop spans 11 amino acids. V was trimmed by 7 bases and J by 3 bases, leaving 4 bases between them. CDR3 sequence reads: CASKDKNIQYF. DNA for the CDR3: TGTGCCAGCAAGGACAAAAACATTCAGTACTTC.

J is TRBJ2-5 and V is TRBV12-3 or TRBV12-4; 8 bases fit TRBD1. The trim removed 3 bases at V and 7 bases at J, leaving 7 bases unmatched. The CDR3 runs 14 residues. CDR3 bases: TGTGCCAGCAGTTTCTCAGGGGGCTTTGGGACCCAGTACTTC. Translating it yields CASSFSGGFGTQYF.

This clonotype was seen a handful of times. This chain connects TRBV6-1 to TRBJ1-6; no clear D gene. The CDR3 has 14 amino acids. CDR1 MNHNS and CDR2 SASEGT come from the germline V gene. Trimming took off 4 bases at V and 1 base at J, with 5 bases between the two ends. This chain's CDR3 is CASSGRSYNSPLHF. The CDR3 region has the DNA TGTGCCAGCAGTGGCCGTTCCTATAATTCACCCCTCCACTTT.

The rearrangement joins TRBV10-3 to TRBJ1-2; tentatively, D is TRBD1 (5 bases). Per germline, CDR1 ENHRY and CDR2 SYGVKD. There are 13 residues in the CDR3. Trimming removed 7 bases from V and 1 base from J, with 10 bases in between. The CDR3 DNA follows: TGTGCCATCAAGCGACAGCTTAACTATGGCTACACCTTC. Its protein product is CAIKRQLNYGYTF.

This clonotype was recorded at least ten times. The chain is built from TRBV4-1 and TRBJ1-1, with TRBD1 as a possible D gene (6 bases). This CDR3 has 15 amino acids. Looked up from germline, CDR1 is MGHRA and CDR2 is YSYEKL. Trimming shortened V by 0 bases and J by 11 bases, and 19 bases separated the two germline ends. DNA of the CDR3: TGCGCCAGCAGCCAAGACGGCAGGGGAGACCTGCGGGCTTTCTTT. Its protein is CASSQDGRGDLRAFF.

The sample holds a few counts of this clonotype. This rearrangement joins TRBV5-1 to TRBJ1-2, with TRBD1 as a possible D gene (6 bases). The CDR3 covers 14 residues. V dropped 4 bases and J dropped 4 bases, with 14 bases sitting between them. Germline loops: CDR1 SGHRS, CDR2 YFSETQ. In nucleotides, the CDR3 is TGCGCCAGCAGCCAGCTCGGGACACCCTATGGCTACACCTTC. As protein: CASSQLGTPYGYTF.

This clonotype was observed a few times. The rearrangement links TRBV5-1 to TRBJ1-1, with D possibly being TRBD1 (6 bases). Germline lookup yields CDR1 SGHRS and CDR2 YFSETQ. The CDR3 is 14 residues long. Trimming removed 4 bases from V and 7 bases from J, with 17 bases in between. CDR3: CASSQDTGFGEAFF. As DNA, the CDR3 is TGCGCCAGCAGCCAAGACACAGGGTTTGGTGAAGCTTTCTTT.

The chain combines TRBV7-8 with TRBJ2-3, with no clear D. This CDR3 has 14 residues. Germline CDR1 and CDR2: SGHVS and FQNEAQ. V lost 0 bases to trimming and J lost 5 bases, with 9 bases between them. In DNA, the CDR3 is TGTGCCAGCAGCTTAGCGCAACTGGGAGATACGCAGTATTTT. This encodes CASSLAQLGDTQYF.

The V call is TRBV20-1, the J call TRBJ2-1, with a weak D call TRBD1 (6 bases). Trimming pared 6 bases from V and 3 bases from J, leaving 15 bases between. CDR3 length equals 14 residues. Germline V gene data show CDR1 as DFQATT and CDR2 as SNEGSKA (reference sequence). DNA of the CDR3: TGCAGTGCCCCCCATGGGGGCGTCTACAATGAGCAGTTCTTC. The encoded protein is CSAPHGGVYNEQFF.

The V and J genes are TRBV20-1 and TRBJ1-5; D is ambiguous. Germline CDR1 DFQATT, CDR2 SNEGSKA (reference sequence). CDR3 size: 13 residues. Trimming left V 6 bases short and J 3 bases short, with 12 bases between. For the CDR3, the DNA is TGCAGTGCAAAGAAGGCGGACAATCAGCCCCAGCATTTT. This gives the protein CSAKKADNQPQHF.

The chain joins TRBV11-2 to TRBJ1-4; perhaps TRBD1 as D (5 bases). Germline V gene data show CDR1 as SGHAT and CDR2 as FQNNGV. The CDR3 is 15 residues long. V shed 5 bases and J shed 1 base, with 11 bases lying between them. CDR3 amino acids: CASSRGRVTNEKLFF. As DNA, the CDR3 is TGTGCCAGCAGCCGGGGGAGGGTAACTAATGAAAAACTGTTTTTT.

The gene calls are TRBV12-3 or TRBV12-4 and TRBJ2-1; 13 bases are a match to TRBD2. The CDR3 spans 16 residues. Losses at the gene ends were 5 bases for V and 5 bases for J; bases not matched to a gene: 6. The CDR3 DNA is TGTGCCAGCAGTCCCTACGGGACTAGCGGGAACAATGAGCAGTTCTTC. Translating gives CASSPYGTSGNNEQFF.

This clonotype was picked up a small number of times. The chain combines TRBV29-1 with TRBJ1-1; perhaps TRBD1 as D (5 bases). This CDR3 spans 14 amino acids. V was shortened by 1 base and J by 3 bases, with 12 bases between the two germline ends. Germline V gene lookup returns CDR1 SQVTM and CDR2 ANQGSEA. The chain's CDR3 is CSVEGMAGHTEAFF. CDR3 bases: TGCAGCGTTGAAGGCATGGCAGGGCACACTGAAGCTTTCTTT.

This clonotype was observed many times. The rearrangement links TRBV20-1 to TRBJ1-2, with 8 bases matching TRBD1. The CDR3 has 16 amino acids. The germline V gene encodes CDR1 DFQATT and CDR2 SNEGSKA (reference sequence). With V trimmed by 6 bases and J by 2 bases, 14 bases remained unmatched. The chain's CDR3 is CSAPTTRTGRNYGYTF. DNA for the CDR3: TGCAGTGCCCCCACGACCCGGACAGGGAGAAACTATGGCTACACCTTC.

The V and J genes are TRBV25-1 and TRBJ2-1; 9 bases align to TRBD1. J lost 4 bases, V lost 2 bases, and 6 bases had no gene match. The germline V gene has CDR1 MGHDK and CDR2 SYGVNS. CDR3 length: 16 residues. In DNA, the CDR3 is TGTGCCAGCAGTGAAGTCGGTGGGACAGGGTACAATGAGCAGTTCTTC. Its protein product is CASSEVGGTGYNEQFF.

Only a few counts were recorded for this clonotype. This chain connects TRBV12-3 or TRBV12-4 to TRBJ1-2, with D possibly being TRBD1 (5 bases). This CDR3 region has 12 residues. Trimming pared 2 bases from V and 6 bases from J, leaving 7 bases between. Here the CDR3 reads CASSLWGNGYTF. As DNA, the CDR3 is TGTGCCAGCAGTTTATGGGGGAATGGCTACACCTTC.

This clonotype was picked up many times. This chain joins TRBV5-1 and TRBJ1-4, with D hard to call. CDR1 is SGHRS and CDR2 is YFSETQ in the germline V gene. V lost 2 bases and J lost 3, with 8 bases in between. CDR3 length: 14 amino acids. The CDR3 bases are TGCGCCAGCAGCTTAACGTCACCTAATGAAAAACTGTTTTTT. Its translation: CASSLTSPNEKLFF. The full variable domain, in which reference TRBV5-1 and TRBJ1-4 provide the parts outside the CDR3, is KAGVTQTPRYLIKTRGQQVTLSCSPISGHRSVSWYQQTPGQGLQFLFEYFSETQRNKGNFPGRFSGRQFSNSRSEMNVSTLELGDSALYLCASSLTSPNEKLFFGSGTQLSVL.

This chain links TRBV20-1 with TRBJ2-5, with 8 nucleotides matching TRBD1. There are 12 residues in the CDR3. From germline, CDR1 is DFQATT and CDR2 SNEGSKA (reference sequence). After removal of 6 bases from V and 4 bases from J, the junction contained 4 bases not matched to a gene. CDR3 residues: CSAEGQGETQYF. The CDR3 region has the DNA TGCAGTGCCGAAGGACAGGGAGAGACCCAGTACTTC.

This clonotype was seen only a few times. This sequence joins TRBV7-9 and TRBJ1-3, with TRBD1 matching over 9 bases. Per germline, CDR1 SEHNR and CDR2 FQNEAQ (reference sequence). After removal of 2 bases from V and 4 bases from J, the junction contained 6 bases not matched to a gene. The CDR3 runs 16 residues. Here the CDR3 DNA reads TGTGCCAGCAGCTTATCCGGGACAGGGTCCGGAAACACCATATATTTT. Translated, it gives CASSLSGTGSGNTIYF.

V is TRBV20-1 and J is TRBJ2-5, with a weak D call TRBD1 (5 bases). The V gene's germline CDR1 is DFQATT and CDR2 SNEGSKA (reference sequence). This CDR3 contains 12 residues. The germline V and J ends were trimmed by 2 bases and 3 bases, with 7 bases remaining between them. CDR3 loop: CSARIGEETQYF. The CDR3 nucleotides are TGCAGTGCTAGAATAGGGGAAGAGACCCAGTACTTC.

The V gene is TRBV28, the J gene TRBJ1-2; D is perhaps TRBD1 (5 bases). Trimming removed 6 bases from V and 4 bases from J, with 12 bases in between. The CDR3 is 13 amino acids. Germline V gives CDR1 MDHEN, CDR2 SYDVKM. The CDR3 loop reads CASRPGGFYGYTF. The CDR3 nucleotides are TGTGCCAGCAGACCTGGGGGGTTCTATGGCTACACCTTC.

The V and J genes are TRBV2 and TRBJ2-3; maybe TRBD2 (6 bases). The ends were cut back, 0 bases at V and 2 bases at J, with 12 bases in the middle. Germline assignment: CDR1 SNHLY and CDR2 FYNNEI. The CDR3 runs to 16 residues. The CDR3: CASSEASGTNTDTQYF. For the CDR3, the DNA is TGTGCCAGCAGTGAAGCTAGCGGAACAAACACAGATACGCAGTATTTT.

This sequence joins TRBV29-1 and TRBJ1-5; possibly TRBD1 for D (5 bases). Trimming took 4 bases from V and 4 from J, leaving 11 bases between them. Germline CDR1 is SQVTM and CDR2 is ANQGSEA. This CDR3 has 13 amino acids. CDR3 nucleotide sequence: TGCAGCGTTGGGGCACAGGAAAATCAGCCCCAGCATTTT. Amino acids: CSVGAQENQPQHF.

This clonotype was detected only a few times. This sequence joins TRBV15 and TRBJ2-7; no firm D call. This CDR3 is 14 amino acids long. Trimming stripped 0 bases from V and 1 base from J, with 7 bases between. The germline gives CDR1 LNHNV, CDR2 YYDKDF (reference sequence). CDR3: CATSREKGSYEQYF. In DNA form, the CDR3 reads TGTGCCACCAGCAGAGAGAAGGGATCCTACGAGCAGTACTTC.

This chain connects TRBV29-1 to TRBJ2-7; D gene uncertain. The V end was cut by 4 bases, the J end by 3 bases, with 16 bases between. The CDR3 loop spans 14 amino acids. The germline CDR1 and CDR2 sequences are SQVTM and ANQGSEA. The CDR3 here is CSVASQIPVYEQYF. CDR3 coding DNA: TGCAGCGTTGCGTCGCAAATCCCCGTCTACGAGCAGTACTTC.

Of note for this clonotype: Germline and junction disagree at one end, which may indicate a read error. This rearrangement joins TRBV19 to TRBJ1-1; possible D gene TRBD1, 6 bases. This CDR3 comprises 13 residues. CDR1 and CDR2 (germline): LNHDA, SQIVND (reference sequence). The CDR3 reads CASSRDRNTETFF. CDR3 sequence (DNA): TGTGCCAGTAGTCGCGACAGGAACACTGAAACTTTCTTT.

The table lists this clonotype with a few counts. V is TRBV20-1 and J is TRBJ1-5, with D perhaps matching TRBD1 (6 bases). With 4 bases removed from V and 6 bases from J, the gap between germline ends came to 19 bases. This CDR3 is 15 amino acids long. Germline V lookup: CDR1 DFQATT, CDR2 SNEGSKA (reference sequence). The DNA of the CDR3 is TGCAGTGCTAAGGAACAGGGTAGGGTGAGTCAGCCCCAGCATTTT. Residues: CSAKEQGRVSQPQHF.